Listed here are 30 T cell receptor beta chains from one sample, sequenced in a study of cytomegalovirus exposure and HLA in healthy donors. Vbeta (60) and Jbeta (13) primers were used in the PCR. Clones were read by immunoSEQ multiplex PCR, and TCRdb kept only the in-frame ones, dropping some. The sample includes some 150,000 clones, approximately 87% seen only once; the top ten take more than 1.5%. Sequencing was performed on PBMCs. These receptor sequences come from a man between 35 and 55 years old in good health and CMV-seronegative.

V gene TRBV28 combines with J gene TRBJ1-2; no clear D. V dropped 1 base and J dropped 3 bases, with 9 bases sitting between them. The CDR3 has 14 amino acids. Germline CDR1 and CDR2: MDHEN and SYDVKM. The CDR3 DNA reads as TGTGCCAGCAGTTTATTCTTCCAGGACTATGGCTACACCTTC. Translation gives CASSLFFQDYGYTF.

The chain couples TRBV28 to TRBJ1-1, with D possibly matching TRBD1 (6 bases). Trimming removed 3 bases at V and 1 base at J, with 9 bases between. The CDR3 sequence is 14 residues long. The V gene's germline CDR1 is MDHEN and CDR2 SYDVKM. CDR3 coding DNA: TGTGCCAGCAGTTTGGCGGGGGCGAACACTGAAGCTTTCTTT. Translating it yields CASSLAGANTEAFF.

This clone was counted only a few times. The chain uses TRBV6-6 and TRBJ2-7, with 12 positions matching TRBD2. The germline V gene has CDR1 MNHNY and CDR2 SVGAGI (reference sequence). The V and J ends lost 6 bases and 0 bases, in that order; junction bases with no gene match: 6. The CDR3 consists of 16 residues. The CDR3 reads CASRDTSGGYSYEQYF. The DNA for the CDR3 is TGTGCCAGCAGAGACACTAGCGGGGGGTACTCCTACGAGCAGTACTTC.

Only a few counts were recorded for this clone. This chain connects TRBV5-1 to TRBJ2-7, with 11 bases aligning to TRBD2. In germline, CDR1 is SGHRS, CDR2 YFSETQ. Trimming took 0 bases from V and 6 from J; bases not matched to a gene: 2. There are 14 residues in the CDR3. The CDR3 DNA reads TGCGCCAGCAGCTTGGTCCTAGCGGGAGGCGAGCAGTACTTC. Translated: CASSLVLAGGEQYF.

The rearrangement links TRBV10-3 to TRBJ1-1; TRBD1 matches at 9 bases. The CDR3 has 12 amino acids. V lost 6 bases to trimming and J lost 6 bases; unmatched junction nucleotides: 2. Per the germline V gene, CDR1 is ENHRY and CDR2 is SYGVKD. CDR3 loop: CAIRGTGPEAFF. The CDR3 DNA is TGTGCCATCAGGGGGACAGGGCCTGAAGCTTTCTTT.

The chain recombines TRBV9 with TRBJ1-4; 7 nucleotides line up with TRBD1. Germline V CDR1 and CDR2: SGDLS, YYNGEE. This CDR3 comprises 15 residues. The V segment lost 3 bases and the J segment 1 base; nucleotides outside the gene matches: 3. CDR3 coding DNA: TGTGCCAGCAGCGACAGGGGAGTAACTAATGAAAAACTGTTTTTT. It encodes CASSDRGVTNEKLFF.

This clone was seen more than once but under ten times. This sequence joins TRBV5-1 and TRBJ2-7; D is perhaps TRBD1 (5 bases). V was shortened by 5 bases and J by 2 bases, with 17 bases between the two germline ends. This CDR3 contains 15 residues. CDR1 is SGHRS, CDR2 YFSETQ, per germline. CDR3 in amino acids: CASRPDRQTTYEQYF. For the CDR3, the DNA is TGCGCCAGCAGACCCGACCGACAGACAACCTACGAGCAGTACTTC.

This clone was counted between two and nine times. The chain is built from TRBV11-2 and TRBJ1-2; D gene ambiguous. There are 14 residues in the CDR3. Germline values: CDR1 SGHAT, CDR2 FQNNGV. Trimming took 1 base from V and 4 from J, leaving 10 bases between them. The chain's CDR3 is CASSLVYSTYGYTF. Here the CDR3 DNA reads TGTGCCAGCAGCTTAGTTTACAGCACCTATGGCTACACCTTC. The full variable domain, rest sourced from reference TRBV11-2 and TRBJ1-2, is EAGVAQSPRYKIIEKRQSVAFWCNPISGHATLYWYQQILGQGPKLLIQFQNNGVVDDSQLPKDRFSAERLKGVDSTLKIQPAKLEDSAVYLCASSLVYSTYGYTFGSGTRLTVV.

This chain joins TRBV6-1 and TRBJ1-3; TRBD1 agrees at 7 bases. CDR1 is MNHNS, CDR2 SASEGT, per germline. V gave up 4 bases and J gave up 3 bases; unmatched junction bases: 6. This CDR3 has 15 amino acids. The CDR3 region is CASSVMTGIGNTIYF. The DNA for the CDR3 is TGTGCCAGCAGTGTAATGACAGGGATTGGAAACACCATATATTTT.

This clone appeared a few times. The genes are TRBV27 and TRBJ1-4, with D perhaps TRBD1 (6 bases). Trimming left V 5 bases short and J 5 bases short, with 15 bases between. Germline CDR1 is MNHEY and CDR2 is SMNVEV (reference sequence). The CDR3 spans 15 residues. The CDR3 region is CASSPNRQANEKLFF. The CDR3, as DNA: TGTGCCAGCAGTCCCAACCGACAGGCAAATGAAAAACTGTTTTTT.

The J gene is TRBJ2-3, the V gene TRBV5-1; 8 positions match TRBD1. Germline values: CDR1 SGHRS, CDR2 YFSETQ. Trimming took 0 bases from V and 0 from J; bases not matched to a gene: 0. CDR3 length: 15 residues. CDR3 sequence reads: CASSLGQGSTDTQYF. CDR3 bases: TGCGCCAGCAGCTTGGGACAGGGGAGCACAGATACGCAGTATTTT.

The CDR3 DNA reads as TGTGCCAGCAGTCCCACAGGGGCTGCGGCTGAAGCTTTCTTT. It codes for CASSPTGAAAEAFF. V is TRBV27 and J is TRBJ1-1, with 7 positions matching TRBD1. The J segment lost 6 bases and the V segment lost 5 bases, leaving 9 bases of the junction unmatched. CDR3 length equals 14 residues. Germline V lookup: CDR1 MNHEY, CDR2 SMNVEV (reference sequence).

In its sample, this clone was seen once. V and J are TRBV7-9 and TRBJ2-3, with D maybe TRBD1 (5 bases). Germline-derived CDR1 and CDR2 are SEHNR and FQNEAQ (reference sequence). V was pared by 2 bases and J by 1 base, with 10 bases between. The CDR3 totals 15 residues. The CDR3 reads CASSLSQGGTDTQYF. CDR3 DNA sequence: TGTGCCAGCAGCTTATCTCAGGGCGGCACAGATACGCAGTATTTT.

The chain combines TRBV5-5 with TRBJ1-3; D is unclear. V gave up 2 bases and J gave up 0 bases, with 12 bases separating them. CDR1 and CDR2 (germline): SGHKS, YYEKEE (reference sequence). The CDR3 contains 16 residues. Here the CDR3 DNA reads TGTGCCAGCAGCTTATCCCCCTCCAGCTCTGGAAACACCATATATTTT. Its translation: CASSLSPSSSGNTIYF.

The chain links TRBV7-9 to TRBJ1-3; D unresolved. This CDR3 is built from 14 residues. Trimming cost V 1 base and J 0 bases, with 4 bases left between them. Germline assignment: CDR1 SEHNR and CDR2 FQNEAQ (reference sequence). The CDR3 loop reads CASSLGHSGNTIYF. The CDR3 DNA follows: TGTGCCAGCAGCTTAGGACACTCTGGAAACACCATATATTTT.

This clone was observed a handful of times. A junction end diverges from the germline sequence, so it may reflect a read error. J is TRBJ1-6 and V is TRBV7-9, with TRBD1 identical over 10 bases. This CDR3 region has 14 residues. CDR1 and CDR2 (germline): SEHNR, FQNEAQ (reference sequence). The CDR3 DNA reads TGTTCCAGCACCGGGACAGGGGCCAATTCACCCCTCCACTTT. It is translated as CSSTGTGANSPLHF.

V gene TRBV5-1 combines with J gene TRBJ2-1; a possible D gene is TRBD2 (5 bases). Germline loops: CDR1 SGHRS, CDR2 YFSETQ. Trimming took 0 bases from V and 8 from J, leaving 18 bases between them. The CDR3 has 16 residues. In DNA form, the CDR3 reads TGCGCCAGCAGCTTGGGAGGCCGGGGTAGGCTGTATGAGCAGTTCTTC. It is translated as CASSLGGRGRLYEQFF.

The CDR3 nucleotides are TGTGCTAGTGGCTCCGGGACAGGGGAGGAGACCCAGTACTTC. The encoded protein is CASGSGTGEETQYF. This sequence joins TRBV12-5 and TRBJ2-5, with 10 bases matching TRBD1. The ends lost 6 bases at V and 5 bases at J; junction bases unmatched: 6. The CDR3 has 14 residues. Germline lookup yields CDR1 LGHNT and CDR2 FRNRAP. The variable domain in full, with the rest retrieved from reference TRBV12-5 and TRBJ2-5, is DARVTQTPRHKVTEMGQEVTMRCQPILGHNTVFWYRQTMMQGLELLAYFRNRAPLDDSGMPKDRFSAEMPDATLATLKIQPSEPRDSAVYFCASGSGTGEETQYFGPGTRLLVL.

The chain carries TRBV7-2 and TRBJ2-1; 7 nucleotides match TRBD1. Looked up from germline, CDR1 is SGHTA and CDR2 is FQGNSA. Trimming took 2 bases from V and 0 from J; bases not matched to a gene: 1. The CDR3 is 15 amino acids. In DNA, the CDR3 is TGTGCCAGCAGCTTAAACAGGGGCTCCTACAATGAGCAGTTCTTC. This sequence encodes CASSLNRGSYNEQFF.

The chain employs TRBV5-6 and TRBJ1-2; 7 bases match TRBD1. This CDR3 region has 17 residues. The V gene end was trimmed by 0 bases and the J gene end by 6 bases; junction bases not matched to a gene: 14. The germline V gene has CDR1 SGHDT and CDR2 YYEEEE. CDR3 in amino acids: CASSLVGTARQRHGYTF. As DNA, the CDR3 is TGTGCCAGCAGCTTGGTTGGGACAGCTAGGCAGCGGCATGGCTACACCTTC.

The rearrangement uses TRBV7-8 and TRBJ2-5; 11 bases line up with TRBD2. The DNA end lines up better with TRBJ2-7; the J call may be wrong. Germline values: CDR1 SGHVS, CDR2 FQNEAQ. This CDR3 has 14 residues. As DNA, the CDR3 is TGTGCCAGCAGCACTAGCGGGGGCTCCTACGAGCAGTACTTC. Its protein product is CASSTSGGSYEQYF.

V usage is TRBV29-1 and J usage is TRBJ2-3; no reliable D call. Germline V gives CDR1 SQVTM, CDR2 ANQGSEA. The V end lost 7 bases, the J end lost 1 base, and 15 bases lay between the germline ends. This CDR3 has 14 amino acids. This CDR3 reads CSAARLLRTDTQYF. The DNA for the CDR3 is TGCAGCGCCGCCAGGCTCCTGCGCACAGATACGCAGTATTTT.

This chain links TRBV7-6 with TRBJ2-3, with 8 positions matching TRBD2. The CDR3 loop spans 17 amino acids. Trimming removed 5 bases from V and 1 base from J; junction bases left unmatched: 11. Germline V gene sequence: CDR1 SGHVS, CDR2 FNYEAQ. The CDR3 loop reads CASSPRAGGGGTDTQYF. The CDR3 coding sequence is TGTGCCAGCAGCCCACGGGCGGGGGGCGGAGGCACAGATACGCAGTATTTT.

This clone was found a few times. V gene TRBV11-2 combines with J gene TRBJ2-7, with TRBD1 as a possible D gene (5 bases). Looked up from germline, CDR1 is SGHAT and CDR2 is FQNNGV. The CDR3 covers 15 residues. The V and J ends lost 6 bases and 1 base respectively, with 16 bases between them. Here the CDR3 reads CASSWGVRSSYEQYF. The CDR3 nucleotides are TGTGCCAGCAGTTGGGGCGTGCGGTCTTCCTACGAGCAGTACTTC.

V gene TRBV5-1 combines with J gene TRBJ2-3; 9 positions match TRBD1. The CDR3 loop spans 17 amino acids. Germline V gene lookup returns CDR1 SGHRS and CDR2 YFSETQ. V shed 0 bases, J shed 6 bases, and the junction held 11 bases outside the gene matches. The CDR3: CASSLALTGGNLDTQYF. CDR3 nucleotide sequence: TGCGCCAGCAGCTTGGCCCTGACAGGGGGGAATCTTGATACGCAGTATTTT.

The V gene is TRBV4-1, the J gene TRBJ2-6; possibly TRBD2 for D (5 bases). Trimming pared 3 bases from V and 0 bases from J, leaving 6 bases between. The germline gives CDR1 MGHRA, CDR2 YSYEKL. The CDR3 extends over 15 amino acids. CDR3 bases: TGCGCCAGCAGCCAGGGGAGCTCTGGGGCCAACGTCCTGACTTTC. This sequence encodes CASSQGSSGANVLTF.

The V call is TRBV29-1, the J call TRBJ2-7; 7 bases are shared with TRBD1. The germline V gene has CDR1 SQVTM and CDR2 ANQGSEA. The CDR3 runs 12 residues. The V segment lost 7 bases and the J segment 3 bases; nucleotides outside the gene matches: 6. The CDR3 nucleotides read TGCAGCGCGATCCGGGACAGCTACGAGCAGTACTTC. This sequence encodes CSAIRDSYEQYF.

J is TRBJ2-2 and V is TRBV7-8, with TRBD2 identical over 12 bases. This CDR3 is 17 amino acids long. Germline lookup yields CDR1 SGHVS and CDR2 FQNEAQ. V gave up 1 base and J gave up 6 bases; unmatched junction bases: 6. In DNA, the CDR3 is TGTGCCAGCAGCTTAGTATGGGCTAGCGGGGGGGCCGGGGAGCTGTTTTTT. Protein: CASSLVWASGGAGELFF.

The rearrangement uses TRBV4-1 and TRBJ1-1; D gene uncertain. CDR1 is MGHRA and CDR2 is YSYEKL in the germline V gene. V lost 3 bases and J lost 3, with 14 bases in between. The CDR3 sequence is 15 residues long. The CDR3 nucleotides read TGCGCCAGCAGCCACGTAACGTCACGGGACACTGAAGCTTTCTTT. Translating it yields CASSHVTSRDTEAFF.

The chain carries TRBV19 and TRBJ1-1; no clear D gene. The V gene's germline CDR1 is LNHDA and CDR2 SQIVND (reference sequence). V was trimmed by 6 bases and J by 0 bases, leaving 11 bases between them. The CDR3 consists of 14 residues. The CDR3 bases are TGTGCCAGTAGGAAGGGAGATTTGAACACTGAAGCTTTCTTT. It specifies CASRKGDLNTEAFF.